The source of this T cell receptor (beta chain) is a study of identical twins. In the case of this clonotype: Its antigen is unidentified. Sequence at one end of the junction differs from germline and may be a read error.

The authors used template switching to add a universal primer site and gave cDNA unique molecular identifiers. TCRdb re-called the 5' RACE reads with MiXCR, one entry per CDR3 protein. The table has approximately 1.8 million distinct CDR3 sequences, around 29% seen once. CDR3 length equals 15 residues. Germline loops: CDR1 MDHEN, CDR2 SYDVKM. Findings of the study overall: Modeled out-of-frame TCR alpha sharing in monozygotic twins fell below observed levels.

The gene calls are TRBV28 and TRBJ2-3, with D possibly called TRBD1 or TRBD2 (5 bases each). The sequence derives from a newborn girl in good health. The source material was cord blood. The CDR3 region has the DNA TGTACCAGCAGTTGGGTTGGTGAGGGGACAGATACGCAGTATTTT. The encoded protein is CTSSWVGEGTDTQYF. Full variable domain (outside the CDR3, taken from reference TRBV28 and TRBJ2-3): DVKVTQSSRYLVKRTGEKVFLECVQDMDHENMFWYRQDPGLGLRLIYFSYDVKMKEKGDIPEGYSVSREKKERFSLILESASTNQTSMYLCTSSWVGEGTDTQYFGPGTRLTVL.